The entry that follows covers one T cell receptor (beta chain) sequence. Repertoires were generated with immunoSEQ multiplex PCR, while TCRdb's copy carries only in-frame clones and drops some. The sample shows 350,000 to 550,000 clones, 70% to 90% of them seen only once. Germline trimming cut 6 bases from V and 2 bases from J; bases unmatched to any gene: 7. This CDR3 region has 15 residues. CDR1 is SNHLY, CDR2 FYNNEI, per germline. Cohort allocation depended upon clinical history that participants reported. This sample was taken from a study of blood T cell repertoires in COVID-19. Study details: The United States, Italy and Spain supplied acute and convalescent COVID-19 samples.

The genes are TRBV2 and TRBJ1-5; 7 bases are shared with TRBD1. The TCR sequence derives from a woman in her late teens or twenties with acute COVID-19. Material: PBMCs or T cells enriched from blood (not recorded which). The CDR3 DNA reads as TGTGCCAGCAGGCTCACAGGGGATCGCAATCAGCCCCAGCATTTT. This encodes CASRLTGDRNQPQHF.